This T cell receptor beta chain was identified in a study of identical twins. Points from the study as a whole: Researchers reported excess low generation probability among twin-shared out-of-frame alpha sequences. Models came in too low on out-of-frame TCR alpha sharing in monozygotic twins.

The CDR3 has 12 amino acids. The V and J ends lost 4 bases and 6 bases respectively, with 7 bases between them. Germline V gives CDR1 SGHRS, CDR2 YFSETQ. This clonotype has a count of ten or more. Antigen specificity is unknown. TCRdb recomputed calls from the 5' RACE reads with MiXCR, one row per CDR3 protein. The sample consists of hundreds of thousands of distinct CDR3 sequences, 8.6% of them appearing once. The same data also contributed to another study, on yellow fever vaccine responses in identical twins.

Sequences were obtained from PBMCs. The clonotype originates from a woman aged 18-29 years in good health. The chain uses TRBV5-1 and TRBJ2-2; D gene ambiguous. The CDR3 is CASSQDSGELFF. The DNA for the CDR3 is TGCGCCAGCAGCCAAGATTCCGGGGAGCTGTTTTTT.